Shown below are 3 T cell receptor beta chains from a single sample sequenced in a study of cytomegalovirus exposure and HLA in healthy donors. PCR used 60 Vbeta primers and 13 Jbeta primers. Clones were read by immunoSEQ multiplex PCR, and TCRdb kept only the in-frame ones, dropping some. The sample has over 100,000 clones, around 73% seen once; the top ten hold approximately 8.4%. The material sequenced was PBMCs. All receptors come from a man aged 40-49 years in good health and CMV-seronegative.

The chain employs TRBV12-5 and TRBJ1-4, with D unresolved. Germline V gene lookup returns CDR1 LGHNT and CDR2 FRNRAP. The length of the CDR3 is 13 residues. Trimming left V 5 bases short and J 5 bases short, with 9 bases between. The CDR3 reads CASGPPGNEKLFF. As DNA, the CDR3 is TGTGCTAGTGGTCCCCCGGGGAATGAAAAACTGTTTTTT.

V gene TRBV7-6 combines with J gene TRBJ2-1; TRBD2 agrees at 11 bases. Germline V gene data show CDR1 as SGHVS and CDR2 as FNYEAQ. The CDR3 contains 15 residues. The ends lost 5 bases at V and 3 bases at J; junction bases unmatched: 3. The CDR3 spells CASSLTSGNYNEQFF. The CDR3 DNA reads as TGTGCCAGCAGCCTGACTAGCGGGAACTACAATGAGCAGTTCTTC.

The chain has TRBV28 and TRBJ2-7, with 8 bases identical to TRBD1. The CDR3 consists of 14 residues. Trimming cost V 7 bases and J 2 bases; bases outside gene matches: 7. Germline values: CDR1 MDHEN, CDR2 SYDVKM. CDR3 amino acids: CASNPTGVAYEQYF. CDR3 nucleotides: TGTGCCAGCAACCCGACAGGGGTTGCCTACGAGCAGTACTTC.